Shown below are 30 T cell receptor beta chains from a single sample sequenced in a study of post-analysis software for immune sequencing data. Study findings and constraints: Among a few TRBV segments more frequent in patients than controls were TRBV5-6, TRBV5-1 and TRBV20-1.

Every TCR beta cDNA library bore unique molecular identifiers. Via MiXCR, TCRdb re-called the PCR reads, giving one row per CDR3 protein. The sample yields 740,000 or so distinct CDR3 sequences, about 50% seen once. No antigen has been identified for these receptors. Source material: blood. Receptor source: a girl under 18 with multiple sclerosis.

J is TRBJ1-2 and V is TRBV20-1; D possibly corresponds to TRBD1 (5 bases). CDR1 is DFQATT and CDR2 is SNEGSKA in the germline V gene (reference sequence). This CDR3 spans 13 amino acids. Trimming removed 4 bases from V and 3 bases from J, with 12 bases in between. CDR3 loop: CSATRGDDYGYTF. For the CDR3, the DNA is TGCAGTGCTACAAGGGGCGATGACTATGGCTACACCTTC.

The chain joins TRBV5-1 to TRBJ2-7, with 8 bases matching TRBD1. The CDR3 is 14 amino acids. Germline V gives CDR1 SGHRS, CDR2 YFSETQ. Trimming at V came to 3 bases and at J to 1 base, leaving 3 bases not matched to a gene. This chain's CDR3 is CASSWTGRSYEQYF. CDR3 coding DNA: TGCGCCAGCAGCTGGACAGGGCGATCCTACGAGCAGTACTTC.

The V gene is TRBV7-9, the J gene TRBJ1-2; maybe TRBD1 (6 bases). This CDR3 is 13 amino acids long. Trimming took off 3 bases at V and 5 bases at J, with 10 bases between the two ends. Germline V lookup: CDR1 SEHNR, CDR2 FQNEAQ (reference sequence). CDR3 sequence: CASSFGGAYGYTF. In nucleotides, the CDR3 is TGTGCCAGCAGCTTCGGGGGGGCTTATGGCTACACCTTC.

The sample holds a few counts of this clonotype. J is TRBJ2-7 and V is TRBV5-5, with 7 bases that match TRBD1. The CDR3 extends over 13 amino acids. Per the germline V gene, CDR1 is SGHKS and CDR2 is YYEKEE (reference sequence). The J segment lost 6 bases and the V segment lost 5 bases, leaving 8 bases of the junction unmatched. The CDR3 DNA reads TGTGCCAGCAGTAGGGATCCAGGGGGCGAGCAGTACTTC. It encodes CASSRDPGGEQYF.

The rearrangement links TRBV25-1 to TRBJ1-2, with unresolved D. CDR3 size: 12 residues. V was shortened by 4 bases and J by 1 base, with 4 bases between the two germline ends. Per the germline V gene, CDR1 is MGHDK and CDR2 is SYGVNS. CDR3 sequence reads: CASSGGNYGYTF. CDR3 bases: TGTGCCAGCAGTGGGGGTAACTATGGCTACACCTTC.

V usage is TRBV9 and J usage is TRBJ1-2; D is perhaps TRBD1 (5 bases). V was clipped by 0 bases and J by 4 bases, with 13 bases between them. The CDR3 has 15 residues. Germline V gene data show CDR1 as SGDLS and CDR2 as YYNGEE. CDR3 amino acids: CASSVDQGPSYGYTF. CDR3 nucleotide sequence: TGTGCCAGCAGCGTAGATCAGGGCCCTAGCTATGGCTACACCTTC.

The J gene is TRBJ2-1, the V gene TRBV29-1; perhaps TRBD2 as D (6 bases). Trimming left V 1 base short and J 3 bases short, with 7 bases between. Germline assignment: CDR1 SQVTM and CDR2 ANQGSEA. The CDR3 is 13 residues long. CDR3 protein: CSVEAGVYNEQFF. The CDR3 DNA reads as TGCAGCGTTGAAGCGGGAGTCTACAATGAGCAGTTCTTC.

V and J are TRBV5-6 and TRBJ2-1; tentative D call: TRBD2 (6 bases). V was pared by 0 bases and J by 10 bases, with 11 bases between. The CDR3 has 13 amino acids. The V gene's germline CDR1 is SGHDT and CDR2 YYEEEE. The CDR3 is CASSLGREWEQFF. CDR3 nucleotide sequence: TGTGCCAGCAGCTTGGGGAGGGAGTGGGAGCAGTTCTTC.

There are a few counts of this clonotype. V gene TRBV7-3 combines with J gene TRBJ2-1, with TRBD2 as a possible D gene (6 bases). The ends were cut back, 5 bases at V and 5 bases at J, with 22 bases in the middle. Looked up from germline, CDR1 is SGHTA and CDR2 is FQGTGA. The CDR3 length is 17 residues. The CDR3 loop is CASSSTTTRVNHNEQFF. The DNA for the CDR3 is TGTGCCAGCAGCAGCACCACGACTAGGGTTAATCACAATGAGCAGTTCTTC.

This clonotype was seen only once. The V call is TRBV3-1, the J call TRBJ2-1, with no clear D. Looked up from germline, CDR1 is LGHDT and CDR2 is YNNKEL (reference sequence). The CDR3 consists of 15 residues. V lost 0 bases to trimming and J lost 10 bases, with 16 bases between them. The chain's CDR3 is CASSQDRPAPTEQFF. As DNA, the CDR3 is TGTGCCAGCAGCCAAGATCGACCTGCCCCAACCGAGCAGTTCTTC.

V and J are TRBV6-5 and TRBJ1-2; D is uncertain. Germline V CDR1 and CDR2: MNHEY, SVGAGI. This CDR3 is 15 amino acids long. Trimming removed 0 bases at V and 4 bases at J, with 12 bases between. This CDR3 is CASSYSSGEGYGYTF. The CDR3 coding sequence is TGTGCCAGCAGTTACTCGAGTGGGGAGGGCTATGGCTACACCTTC.

This clonotype was picked up one time. This rearrangement joins TRBV27 to TRBJ2-1, with D hard to call. The ends were cut back, 5 bases at V and 2 bases at J, with 13 bases in the middle. Germline V gene data show CDR1 as MNHEY and CDR2 as SMNVEV (reference sequence). The CDR3 is made up of 15 amino acids. In nucleotides, the CDR3 is TGTGCCAGCAGTGCCCTGGCCAGCCCCTACAATGAGCAGTTCTTC. Its translation: CASSALASPYNEQFF.

The chain is built from TRBV9 and TRBJ1-2, with D hard to call. The CDR3 runs 12 residues. CDR1 and CDR2 from the germline V gene are SGDLS and YYNGEE. The ends were cut back, 1 base at V and 8 bases at J, with 9 bases in the middle. CDR3 sequence reads: CASSVKMGGYTF. The CDR3 bases are TGTGCCAGCAGCGTAAAAATGGGCGGCTACACCTTC.

In this sample, this clonotype turned up a few times. V gene TRBV5-1 combines with J gene TRBJ2-7; 10 positions agree with TRBD1. Germline trimming cut 4 bases from V and 1 base from J; bases unmatched to any gene: 5. Germline CDR1 SGHRS, CDR2 YFSETQ. The CDR3 length is 15 residues. The CDR3 nucleotides are TGCGCCAGCAGCAAGGGACAGGGGAGATCCTACGAGCAGTACTTC. It specifies CASSKGQGRSYEQYF.

The rearrangement joins TRBV9 to TRBJ1-5, with TRBD1 matching over 7 bases. CDR1 is SGDLS and CDR2 is YYNGEE in the germline V gene. The CDR3 is 15 residues long. V shed 0 bases, J shed 6 bases, and the junction held 6 bases outside the gene matches. CDR3 bases: TGTGCCAGCAGCGTAGACCCTACAGGGGTTCAGCCCCAGCATTTT. As protein: CASSVDPTGVQPQHF.

A few counts support this clonotype. This chain joins TRBV7-6 and TRBJ1-1; D unclear. Trimming removed 5 bases from V and 6 bases from J, with 16 bases in between. Germline V gene data show CDR1 as SGHVS and CDR2 as FNYEAQ. The CDR3 has 14 amino acids. CDR3 sequence reads: CASSLREFPAEAFF. In nucleotides, the CDR3 is TGTGCCAGCAGCCTCCGGGAATTCCCGGCTGAAGCTTTCTTT. The variable domain in full, with the rest retrieved from reference TRBV7-6 and TRBJ1-1, is GAGVSQSPRYKVTKRGQDVALRCDPISGHVSLYWYRQALGQGPEFLTYFNYEAQQDKSGLPNDRFSAERPEGSISTLTIQRTEQRDSAMYRCASSLREFPAEAFFGQGTRLTVV.

This chain connects TRBV15 to TRBJ2-7, with D perhaps TRBD2 (7 bases). V was shortened by 3 bases and J by 3 bases, with 15 bases between the two germline ends. This CDR3 spans 15 amino acids. The germline CDR1 and CDR2 sequences are LNHNV and YYDKDF (reference sequence). The CDR3: CATSSIRGARYEQYF. The CDR3 DNA reads TGTGCCACCAGCAGTATCCGGGGGGCACGCTACGAGCAGTACTTC.

The V gene is TRBV29-1, the J gene TRBJ1-2, with a weak D call TRBD1 (5 bases). The CDR3 has 12 residues. The germline V and J ends were trimmed by 1 base and 4 bases, with 7 bases remaining between them. Germline values: CDR1 SQVTM, CDR2 ANQGSEA. The CDR3 nucleotides are TGCAGCGTTGAAGCAGGGCTCTATGGCTACACCTTC. Protein sequence: CSVEAGLYGYTF.

V and J are TRBV12-3 or TRBV12-4 and TRBJ2-5, with 10 bases that match TRBD2. The DNA end is more similar to TRBJ2-7, so the J call may be wrong. This CDR3 is 15 amino acids long. CDR3 residues: CASRTSGGASFEQYF. CDR3 nucleotides: TGTGCCAGCAGAACGAGCGGGGGGGCAAGTTTCGAGCAGTACTTC.

The chain employs TRBV4-1 and TRBJ2-7, with D perhaps matching TRBD1 (5 bases). V lost 2 bases, J lost 4 bases, and 15 bases lay in between. Germline lookup yields CDR1 MGHRA and CDR2 YSYEKL. The CDR3 consists of 15 residues. CDR3 coding DNA: TGCGCCAGCAGCCAACCCCAAAGGGGCCGGTACGAGCAGTACTTC. It translates to CASSQPQRGRYEQYF.

This clonotype is a singleton in its sample. This rearrangement joins TRBV20-1 to TRBJ2-5, with a weak D call TRBD1 (6 bases). CDR3 length: 16 amino acids. Trimming cost V 1 base and J 0 bases, with 15 bases left between them. Germline values: CDR1 DFQATT, CDR2 SNEGSKA (reference sequence). The chain's CDR3 is CSARGRQGIHQETQYF. CDR3 bases: TGCAGTGCTAGAGGTCGTCAGGGGATTCACCAAGAGACCCAGTACTTC.

This chain uses TRBV5-1 with TRBJ2-7, with 8 bases identical to TRBD2. The ends lost 0 bases at V and 1 base at J; junction bases unmatched: 6. This CDR3 comprises 16 residues. Germline values: CDR1 SGHRS, CDR2 YFSETQ. CDR3 residues: CASSLAVSGSSYEQYF. In DNA form, the CDR3 reads TGCGCCAGCAGCTTGGCCGTGAGCGGGAGTTCCTACGAGCAGTACTTC.

This clonotype was seen more than once but under ten times. J is TRBJ2-7 and V is TRBV10-3; the match to TRBD1 covers 9 bases. This CDR3 is 13 amino acids long. CDR1 is ENHRY and CDR2 is SYGVKD in the germline V gene. V lost 5 bases, J lost 3 bases, and 2 bases stayed unmatched. CDR3: CAISRQGGYEQYF. In DNA, the CDR3 is TGTGCCATCAGTCGACAGGGGGGCTACGAGCAGTACTTC.

The chain carries TRBV5-1 and TRBJ2-1, with 13 bases that match TRBD2. Germline CDR1 SGHRS, CDR2 YFSETQ. The J segment lost 8 bases and the V segment lost 3 bases, leaving 5 bases of the junction unmatched. CDR3 length: 15 residues. The CDR3 coding sequence is TGCGCCAGCAGCTGGACTAGCGGGAGTATCGATGAGCAGTTCTTC. The encoded protein is CASSWTSGSIDEQFF.

The V and J genes are TRBV27 and TRBJ2-4; D perhaps matches TRBD2 (6 bases). The CDR3 runs to 17 residues. Germline CDR1 reads MNHEY; CDR2 reads SMNVEV (reference sequence). V was trimmed by 2 bases and J by 2 bases, leaving 16 bases between them. As DNA, the CDR3 is TGTGCCAGCAGTTTAAAGGGAGGAGTTCTCACCAAAAACATTCAGTACTTC. Its protein is CASSLKGGVLTKNIQYF.

In this sample, this clonotype turned up a few times. V usage is TRBV7-2 and J usage is TRBJ1-5; D not resolved. The CDR3 length is 15 residues. The V gene lost 1 base and the J gene lost 3 bases, with 10 bases spanning the gap. Germline V lookup: CDR1 SGHTA, CDR2 FQGNSA. The CDR3 DNA reads as TGTGCCAGCAGCTTAGTTACCAGCCCCAATCAGCCCCAGCATTTT. Translation: CASSLVTSPNQPQHF.

The V gene is TRBV7-3, the J gene TRBJ1-1; 7 positions match TRBD1. Germline CDR1 SGHTA, CDR2 FQGTGA. V dropped 1 base and J dropped 1; count of bases not matched to a gene: 6. This CDR3 has 16 residues. The CDR3 is CASSLIGPGGNTEAFF. The CDR3 region has the DNA TGTGCCAGCAGCTTAATAGGCCCAGGGGGGAACACTGAAGCTTTCTTT.

This clonotype has only a few counts. V gene TRBV15 combines with J gene TRBJ2-7, with TRBD2 identical over 9 bases. Trimming cost V 0 bases and J 3 bases; bases outside gene matches: 0. Germline V gene lookup returns CDR1 LNHNV and CDR2 YYDKDF (reference sequence). CDR3 size: 14 residues. The CDR3 DNA is TGTGCCACCAGCAGAGATAGCGGGGGCTACGAGCAGTACTTC. Protein: CATSRDSGGYEQYF.

The chain couples TRBV20-1 to TRBJ1-1; no reliable D call. Trimming took 6 bases from V and 4 from J, leaving 12 bases between them. Germline CDR1 DFQATT, CDR2 SNEGSKA (reference sequence). The CDR3 loop spans 12 amino acids. This CDR3 is CSAPQTVTEAFF. The CDR3 DNA reads as TGCAGTGCCCCCCAGACCGTCACTGAAGCTTTCTTT.

This sequence joins TRBV29-1 and TRBJ2-7, with a possible D match to TRBD1 (6 bases). This CDR3 spans 15 amino acids. V lost 0 bases and J 4 bases, leaving 16 bases between the germline ends. Germline assignment: CDR1 SQVTM and CDR2 ANQGSEA. CDR3 in DNA: TGCAGCGTTGAAGATCGGAGCAGGGGCTTATACGAGCAGTACTTC. Translation gives CSVEDRSRGLYEQYF.